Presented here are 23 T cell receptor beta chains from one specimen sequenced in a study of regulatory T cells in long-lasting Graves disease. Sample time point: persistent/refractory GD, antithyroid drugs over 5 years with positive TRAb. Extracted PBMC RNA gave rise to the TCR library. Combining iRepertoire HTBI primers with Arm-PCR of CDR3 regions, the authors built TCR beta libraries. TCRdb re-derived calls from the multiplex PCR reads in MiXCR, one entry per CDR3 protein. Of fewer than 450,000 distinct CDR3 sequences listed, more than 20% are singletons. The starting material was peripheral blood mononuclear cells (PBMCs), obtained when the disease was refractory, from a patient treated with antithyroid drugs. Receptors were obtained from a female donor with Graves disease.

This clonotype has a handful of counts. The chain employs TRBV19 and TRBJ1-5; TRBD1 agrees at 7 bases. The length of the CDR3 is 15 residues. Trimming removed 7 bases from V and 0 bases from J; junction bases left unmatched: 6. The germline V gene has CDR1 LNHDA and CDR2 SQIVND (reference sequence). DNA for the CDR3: TGTGCCAGTAAGGGACAGAGATATAGCAATCAGCCCCAGCATTTT. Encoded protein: CASKGQRYSNQPQHF.

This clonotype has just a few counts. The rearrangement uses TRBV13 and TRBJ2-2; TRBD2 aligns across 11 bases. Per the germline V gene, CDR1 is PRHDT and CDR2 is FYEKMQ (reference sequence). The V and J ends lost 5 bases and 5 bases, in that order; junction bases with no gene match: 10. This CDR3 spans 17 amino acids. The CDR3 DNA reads TGTGCCAGCAGCCAAACTCCGGGACTAGCGGATACCGGGGAGCTGTTTTTT. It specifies CASSQTPGLADTGELFF.

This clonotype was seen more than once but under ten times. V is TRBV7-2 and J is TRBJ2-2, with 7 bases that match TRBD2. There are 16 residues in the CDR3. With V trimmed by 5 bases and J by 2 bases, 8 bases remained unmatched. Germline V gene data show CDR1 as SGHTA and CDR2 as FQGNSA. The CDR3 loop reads CASSLTGTTNTGELFF. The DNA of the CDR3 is TGTGCCAGCAGCCTCACCGGGACTACTAACACCGGGGAGCTGTTTTTT. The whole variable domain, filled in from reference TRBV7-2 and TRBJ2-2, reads GAGVSQSPSNKVTEKGKDVELRCDPISGHTALYWYRQSLGQGLEFLIYFQGNSAPDKSGLPSDRFSAERTGGSVSTLTIQRTQQEDSAVYLCASSLTGTTNTGELFFGEGSRLTVL.

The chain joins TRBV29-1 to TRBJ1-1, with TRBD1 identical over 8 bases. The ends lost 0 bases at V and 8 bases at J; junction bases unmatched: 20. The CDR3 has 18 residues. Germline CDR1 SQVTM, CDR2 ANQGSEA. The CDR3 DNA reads TGCAGCGTTGAAGATCTGGACAGGGCCAGGGGGCTCCTGGGAGAAGCTTTCTTT. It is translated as CSVEDLDRARGLLGEAFF.

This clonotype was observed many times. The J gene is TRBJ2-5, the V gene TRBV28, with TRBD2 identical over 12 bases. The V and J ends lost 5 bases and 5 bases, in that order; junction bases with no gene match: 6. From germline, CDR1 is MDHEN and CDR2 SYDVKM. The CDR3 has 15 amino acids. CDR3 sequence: CASSALAGGGETQYF. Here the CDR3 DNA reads TGTGCCAGCAGTGCACTAGCGGGAGGCGGGGAGACCCAGTACTTC.

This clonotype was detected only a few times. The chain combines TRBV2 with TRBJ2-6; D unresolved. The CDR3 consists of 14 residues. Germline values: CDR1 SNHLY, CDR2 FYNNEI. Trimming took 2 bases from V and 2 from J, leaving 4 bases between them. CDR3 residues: CASSELAGANVLTF. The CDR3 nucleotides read TGTGCCAGCAGTGAATTAGCTGGGGCCAACGTCCTGACTTTC.

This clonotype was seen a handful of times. The CDR3: CASSDNPGSVYGYTF. As DNA, the CDR3 is TGTGCCAGCAGTGATAACCCAGGGAGTGTCTATGGCTACACCTTC. The V and J genes are TRBV2 and TRBJ1-2; perhaps TRBD1 as D (5 bases). Germline CDR1 SNHLY, CDR2 FYNNEI. V was shortened by 3 bases and J by 4 bases, with 15 bases between the two germline ends. This CDR3 contains 15 residues.

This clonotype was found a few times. The chain's CDR3 is CATSDPRLAAQETQYF. CDR3 coding DNA: TGTGCCACCAGCGATCCGCGACTAGCTGCTCAAGAGACCCAGTACTTC. This chain joins TRBV15 and TRBJ2-5, with 7 bases fitting TRBD2. Germline trimming cut 5 bases from V and 2 bases from J; bases unmatched to any gene: 11. Germline CDR1 reads LNHNV; CDR2 reads YYDKDF (reference sequence). The CDR3 consists of 16 residues.

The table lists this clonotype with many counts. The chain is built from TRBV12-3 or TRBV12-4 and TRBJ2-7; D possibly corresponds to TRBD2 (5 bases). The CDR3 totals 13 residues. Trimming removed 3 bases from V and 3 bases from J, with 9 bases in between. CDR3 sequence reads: CASSFAAGYEQYF. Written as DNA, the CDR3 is TGTGCCAGCAGTTTCGCGGCGGGCTACGAGCAGTACTTC.

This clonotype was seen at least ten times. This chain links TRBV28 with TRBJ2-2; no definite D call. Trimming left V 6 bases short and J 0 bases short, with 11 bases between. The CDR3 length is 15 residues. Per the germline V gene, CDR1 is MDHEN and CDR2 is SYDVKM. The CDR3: CASSLRQANTGELFF. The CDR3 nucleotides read TGTGCCAGCAGCTTGAGGCAGGCGAACACCGGGGAGCTGTTTTTT.

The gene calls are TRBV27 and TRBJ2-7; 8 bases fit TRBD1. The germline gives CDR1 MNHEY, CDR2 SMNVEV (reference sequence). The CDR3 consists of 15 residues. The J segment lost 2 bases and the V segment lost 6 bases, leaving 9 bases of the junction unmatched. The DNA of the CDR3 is TGTGCCAGCAGCCATACCAGGGGGCATCCCTACGAGCAGTACTTC. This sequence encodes CASSHTRGHPYEQYF.

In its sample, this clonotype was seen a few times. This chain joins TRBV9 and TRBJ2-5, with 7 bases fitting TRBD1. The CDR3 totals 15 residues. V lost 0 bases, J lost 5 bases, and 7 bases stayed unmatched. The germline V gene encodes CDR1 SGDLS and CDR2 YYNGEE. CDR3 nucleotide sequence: TGTGCCAGCAGCGTAGTGGCAGGGGGTCGGGAGACCCAGTACTTC. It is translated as CASSVVAGGRETQYF. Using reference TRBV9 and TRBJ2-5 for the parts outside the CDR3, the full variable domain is DSGVTQTPKHLITATGQRVTLRCSPRSGDLSVYWYQQSLDQGLQFLIQYYNGEERAKGNILERFSAQQFPDLHSELNLSSLELGDSALYFCASSVVAGGRETQYFGPGTRLLVL.

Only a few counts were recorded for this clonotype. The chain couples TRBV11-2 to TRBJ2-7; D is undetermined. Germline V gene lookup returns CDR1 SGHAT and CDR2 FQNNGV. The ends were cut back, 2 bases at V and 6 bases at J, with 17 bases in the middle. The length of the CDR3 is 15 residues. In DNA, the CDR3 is TGTGCCAGCAGCTTAAATCCTTTTTCTTCGGGCGAGCAGTACTTC. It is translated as CASSLNPFSSGEQYF. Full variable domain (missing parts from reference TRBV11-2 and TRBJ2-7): EAGVAQSPRYKIIEKRQSVAFWCNPISGHATLYWYQQILGQGPKLLIQFQNNGVVDDSQLPKDRFSAERLKGVDSTLKIQPAKLEDSAVYLCASSLNPFSSGEQYFGPGTRLTVT.

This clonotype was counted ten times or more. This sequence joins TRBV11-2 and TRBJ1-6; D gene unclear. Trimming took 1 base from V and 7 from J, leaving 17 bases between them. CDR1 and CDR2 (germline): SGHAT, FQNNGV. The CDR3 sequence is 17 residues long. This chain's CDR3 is CASSLAPTHMGNSPLHF. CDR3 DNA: TGTGCCAGCAGCTTAGCACCGACTCATATGGGGAATTCACCCCTCCACTTT.

The CDR3 DNA follows: TGCAGTGCTAGGAGGGGTGGGGGGCAGCCCCAGCATTTT. The encoded protein is CSARRGGGQPQHF. The V and J genes are TRBV20-1 and TRBJ1-5, with D tentatively TRBD1 (5 bases). The germline CDR1 and CDR2 sequences are DFQATT and SNEGSKA (reference sequence). V was cut by 3 bases and J by 7 bases, with 13 bases left in between. CDR3 size: 13 residues.

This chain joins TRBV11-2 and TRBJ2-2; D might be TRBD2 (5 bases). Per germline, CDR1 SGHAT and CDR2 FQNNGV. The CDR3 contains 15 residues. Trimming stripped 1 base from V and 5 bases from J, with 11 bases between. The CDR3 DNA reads TGTGCCAGCAGCTTAGTCCGGGGAAAAACCGGGGAGCTGTTTTTT. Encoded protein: CASSLVRGKTGELFF.

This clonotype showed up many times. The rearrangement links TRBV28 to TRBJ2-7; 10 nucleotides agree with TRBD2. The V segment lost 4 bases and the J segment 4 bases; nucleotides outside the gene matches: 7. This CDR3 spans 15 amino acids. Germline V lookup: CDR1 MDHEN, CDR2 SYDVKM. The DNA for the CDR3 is TGTGCCAGCAGTTCTACCGGGACTAGCGTATACGAGCAGTACTTC. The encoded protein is CASSSTGTSVYEQYF.

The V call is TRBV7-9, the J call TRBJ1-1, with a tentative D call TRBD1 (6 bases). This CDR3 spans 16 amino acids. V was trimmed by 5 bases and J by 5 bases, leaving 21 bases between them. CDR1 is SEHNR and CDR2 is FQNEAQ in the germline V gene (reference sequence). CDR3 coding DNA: TGTGCCAGCAGCCCCCGGGGGGGGCGAGTGGAGACTGAAGCTTTCTTT. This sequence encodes CASSPRGGRVETEAFF.

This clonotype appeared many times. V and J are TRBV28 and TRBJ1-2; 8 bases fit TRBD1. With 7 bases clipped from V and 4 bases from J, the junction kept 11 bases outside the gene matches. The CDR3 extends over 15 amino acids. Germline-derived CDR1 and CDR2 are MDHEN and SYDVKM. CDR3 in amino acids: CASTQGQGFIYGYTF. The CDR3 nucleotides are TGTGCCAGCACCCAAGGACAGGGTTTTATCTATGGCTACACCTTC.

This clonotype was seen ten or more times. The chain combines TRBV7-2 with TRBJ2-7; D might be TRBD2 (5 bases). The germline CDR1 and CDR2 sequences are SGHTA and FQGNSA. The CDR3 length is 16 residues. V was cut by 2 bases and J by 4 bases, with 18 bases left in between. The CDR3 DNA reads TGTGCCAGCAGCTTAATCCCGGGGAATCCTTTTTACGAGCAGTACTTC. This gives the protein CASSLIPGNPFYEQYF.

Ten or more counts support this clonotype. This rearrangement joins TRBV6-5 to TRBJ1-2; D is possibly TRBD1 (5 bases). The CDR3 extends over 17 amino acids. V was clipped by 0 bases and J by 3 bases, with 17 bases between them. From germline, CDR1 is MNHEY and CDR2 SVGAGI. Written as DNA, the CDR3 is TGTGCCAGCAGTTACTCGAGGGGCCGGGGAAGGGACTATGGCTACACCTTC. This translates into CASSYSRGRGRDYGYTF.

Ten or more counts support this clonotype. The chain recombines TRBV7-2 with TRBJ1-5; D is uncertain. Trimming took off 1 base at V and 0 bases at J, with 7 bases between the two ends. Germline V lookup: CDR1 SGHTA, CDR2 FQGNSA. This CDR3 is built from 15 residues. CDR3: CASSLGEYSNQPQHF. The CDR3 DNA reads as TGTGCCAGCAGCTTAGGAGAATATAGCAATCAGCCCCAGCATTTT.

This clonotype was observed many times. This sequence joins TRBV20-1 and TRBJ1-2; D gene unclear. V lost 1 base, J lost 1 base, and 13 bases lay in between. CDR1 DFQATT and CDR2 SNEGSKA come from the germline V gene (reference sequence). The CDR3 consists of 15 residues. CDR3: CSARVRDPSNYGYTF. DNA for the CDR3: TGCAGTGCTAGAGTCAGAGACCCAAGTAACTATGGCTACACCTTC.